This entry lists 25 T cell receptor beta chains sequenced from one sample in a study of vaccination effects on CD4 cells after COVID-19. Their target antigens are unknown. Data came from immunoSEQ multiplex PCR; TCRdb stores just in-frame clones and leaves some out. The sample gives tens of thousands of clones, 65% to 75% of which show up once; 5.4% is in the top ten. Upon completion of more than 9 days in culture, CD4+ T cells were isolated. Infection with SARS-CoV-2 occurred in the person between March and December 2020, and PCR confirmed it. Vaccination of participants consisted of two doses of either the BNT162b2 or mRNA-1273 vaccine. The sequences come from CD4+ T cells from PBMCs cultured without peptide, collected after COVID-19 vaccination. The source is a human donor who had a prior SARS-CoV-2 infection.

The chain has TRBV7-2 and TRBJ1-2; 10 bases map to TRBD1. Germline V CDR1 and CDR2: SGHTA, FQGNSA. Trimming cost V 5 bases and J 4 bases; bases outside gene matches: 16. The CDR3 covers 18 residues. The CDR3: CASSRSQDRGDESYGYTF. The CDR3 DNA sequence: TGTGCCAGCAGCCGTTCCCAGGACAGGGGGGACGAGAGCTATGGCTACACCTTC.

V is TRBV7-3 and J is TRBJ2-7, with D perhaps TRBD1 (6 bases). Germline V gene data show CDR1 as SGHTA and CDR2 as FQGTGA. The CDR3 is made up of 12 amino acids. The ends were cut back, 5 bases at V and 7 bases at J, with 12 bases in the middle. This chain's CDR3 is CASSQTGGEQYF. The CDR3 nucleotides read TGTGCCAGCAGCCAGACAGGAGGTGAGCAGTACTTC.

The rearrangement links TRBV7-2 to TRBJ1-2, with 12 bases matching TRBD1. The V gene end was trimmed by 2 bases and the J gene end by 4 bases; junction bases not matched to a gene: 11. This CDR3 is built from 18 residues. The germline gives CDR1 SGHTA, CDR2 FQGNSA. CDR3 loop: CASSLTSTGQGAGYGYTF. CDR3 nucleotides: TGTGCCAGCAGCTTAACTAGTACGGGACAGGGGGCAGGCTATGGCTACACCTTC.

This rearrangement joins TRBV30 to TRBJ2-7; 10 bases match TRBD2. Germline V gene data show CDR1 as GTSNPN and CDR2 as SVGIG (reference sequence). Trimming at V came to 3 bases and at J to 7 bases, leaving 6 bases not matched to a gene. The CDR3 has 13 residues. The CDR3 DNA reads TGTGCCTGGAGAGACCTAGCGGGAGTTGAGCAGTACTTC. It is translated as CAWRDLAGVEQYF.

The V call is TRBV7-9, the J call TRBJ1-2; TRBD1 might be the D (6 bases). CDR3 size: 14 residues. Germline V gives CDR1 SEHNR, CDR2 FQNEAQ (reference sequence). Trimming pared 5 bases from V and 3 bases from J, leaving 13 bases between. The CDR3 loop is CASSPRGGDYGYTF. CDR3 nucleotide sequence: TGTGCCAGCAGCCCCCGAGGGGGGGACTATGGCTACACCTTC.

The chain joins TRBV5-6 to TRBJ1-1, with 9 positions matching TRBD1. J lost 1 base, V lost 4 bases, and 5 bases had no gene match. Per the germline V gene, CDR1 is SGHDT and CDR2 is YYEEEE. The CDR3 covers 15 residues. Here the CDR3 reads CASSPGTGWNTEAFF. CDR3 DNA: TGTGCCAGCAGCCCAGGGACAGGGTGGAACACTGAAGCTTTCTTT. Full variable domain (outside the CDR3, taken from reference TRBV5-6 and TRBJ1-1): DAGVTQSPTHLIKTRGQQVTLRCSPKSGHDTVSWYQQALGQGPQFIFQYYEEEERQRGNFPDRFSGHQFPNYSSELNVNALLLGDSALYLCASSPGTGWNTEAFFGQGTRLTVV.

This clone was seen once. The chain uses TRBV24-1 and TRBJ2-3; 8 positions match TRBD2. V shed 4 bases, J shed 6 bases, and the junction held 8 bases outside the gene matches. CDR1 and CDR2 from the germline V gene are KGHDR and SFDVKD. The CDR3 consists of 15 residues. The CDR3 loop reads CATSDPGTSGDTQYF. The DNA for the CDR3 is TGTGCCACCAGTGACCCCGGGACTAGTGGGGATACGCAGTATTTT.

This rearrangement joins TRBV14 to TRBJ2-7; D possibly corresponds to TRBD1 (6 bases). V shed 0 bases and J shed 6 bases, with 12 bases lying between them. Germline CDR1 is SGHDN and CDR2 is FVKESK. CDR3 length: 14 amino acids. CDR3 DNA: TGTGCCAGCAGCCAAGAGGCAGGGGCAAGCGAGCAGTACTTC. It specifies CASSQEAGASEQYF.

The chain's CDR3 is CASSVRTGGDTGELFF. The CDR3 DNA reads TGCGCCAGCAGCGTAAGAACAGGGGGGGACACCGGGGAGCTGTTTTTT. This chain uses TRBV5-1 with TRBJ2-2; a possible D gene is TRBD1 (8 bases). The CDR3 has 16 amino acids. CDR1 and CDR2 from the germline V gene are SGHRS and YFSETQ. V lost 4 bases and J lost 3, with 16 bases in between.

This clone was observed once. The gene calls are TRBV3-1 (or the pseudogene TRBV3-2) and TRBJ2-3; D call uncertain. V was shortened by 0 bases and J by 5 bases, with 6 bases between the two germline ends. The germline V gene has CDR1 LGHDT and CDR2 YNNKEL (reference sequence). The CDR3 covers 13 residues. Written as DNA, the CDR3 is TGTGCCAGCAGCCAAGATCACGGAGATACGCAGTATTTT. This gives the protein CASSQDHGDTQYF.

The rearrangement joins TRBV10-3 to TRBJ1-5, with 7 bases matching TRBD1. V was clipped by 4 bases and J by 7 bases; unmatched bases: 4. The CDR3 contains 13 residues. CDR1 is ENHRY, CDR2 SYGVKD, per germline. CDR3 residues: CAISVTGEQPQHF. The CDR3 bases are TGTGCCATCAGTGTCACAGGGGAACAGCCCCAGCATTTT.

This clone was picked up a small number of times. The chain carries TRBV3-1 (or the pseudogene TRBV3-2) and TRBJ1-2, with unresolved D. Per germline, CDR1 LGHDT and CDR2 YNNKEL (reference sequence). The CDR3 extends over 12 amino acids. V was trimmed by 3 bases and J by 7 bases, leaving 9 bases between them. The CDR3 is CASSHVGSGYTF. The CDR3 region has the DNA TGTGCCAGCAGCCACGTCGGATCTGGCTACACCTTC.

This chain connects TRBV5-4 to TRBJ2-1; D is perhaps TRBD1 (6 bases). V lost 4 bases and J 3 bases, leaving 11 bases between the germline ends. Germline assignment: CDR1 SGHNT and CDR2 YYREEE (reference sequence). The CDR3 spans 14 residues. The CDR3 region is CASSVGAYYNEQFF. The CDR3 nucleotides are TGTGCCAGCAGCGTGGGGGCATACTACAATGAGCAGTTCTTC.

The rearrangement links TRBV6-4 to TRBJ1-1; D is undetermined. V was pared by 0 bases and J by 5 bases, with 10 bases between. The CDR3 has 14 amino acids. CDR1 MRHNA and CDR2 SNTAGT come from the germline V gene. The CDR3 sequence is CASSDSSYGTEAFF. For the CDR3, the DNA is TGTGCCAGCAGTGACTCGTCGTATGGGACTGAAGCTTTCTTT.

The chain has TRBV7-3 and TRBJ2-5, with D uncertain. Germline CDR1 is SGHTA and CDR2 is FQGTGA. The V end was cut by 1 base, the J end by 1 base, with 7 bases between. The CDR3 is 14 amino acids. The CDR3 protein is CASSLSASQETQYF. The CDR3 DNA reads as TGTGCCAGCAGCTTAAGTGCCAGCCAAGAGACCCAGTACTTC.

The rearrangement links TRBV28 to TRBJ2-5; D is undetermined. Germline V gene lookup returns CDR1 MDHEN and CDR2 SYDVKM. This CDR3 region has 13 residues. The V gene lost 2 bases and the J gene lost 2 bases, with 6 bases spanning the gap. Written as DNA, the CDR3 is TGTGCCAGCAGTTTAGGGTTGCAAGAGACCCAGTACTTC. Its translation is CASSLGLQETQYF.

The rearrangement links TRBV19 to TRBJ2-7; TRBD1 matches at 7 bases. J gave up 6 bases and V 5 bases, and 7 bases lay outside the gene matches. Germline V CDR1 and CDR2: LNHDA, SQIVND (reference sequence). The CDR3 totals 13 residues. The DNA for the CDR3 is TGTGCCAGTAGTGGGACAGCAACAACCGAGCAGTACTTC. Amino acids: CASSGTATTEQYF.

CDR3 DNA sequence: TGTGCCACCAGTGGAAGCGGGAGGATCAGGAATGAGCAGTTCTTC. Amino acids: CATSGSGRIRNEQFF. The chain recombines TRBV24-1 with TRBJ2-1, with TRBD2 matching 9 bases. The CDR3 is 15 amino acids. The germline gives CDR1 KGHDR, CDR2 SFDVKD. J gave up 7 bases and V 5 bases, and 8 bases lay outside the gene matches.

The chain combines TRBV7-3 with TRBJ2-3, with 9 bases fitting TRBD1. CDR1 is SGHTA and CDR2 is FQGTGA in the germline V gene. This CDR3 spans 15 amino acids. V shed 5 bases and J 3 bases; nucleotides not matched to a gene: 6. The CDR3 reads CASSARQGGTDTQYF. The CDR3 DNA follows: TGTGCCAGCAGCGCCCGACAGGGGGGGACAGATACGCAGTATTTT. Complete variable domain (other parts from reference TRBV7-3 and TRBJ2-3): GAGVSQTPSNKVTEKGKYVELRCDPISGHTALYWYRQSLGQGPEFLIYFQGTGAADDSGLPNDRFFAVRPEGSVSTLKIQRTERGDSAVYLCASSARQGGTDTQYFGPGTRLTVL.

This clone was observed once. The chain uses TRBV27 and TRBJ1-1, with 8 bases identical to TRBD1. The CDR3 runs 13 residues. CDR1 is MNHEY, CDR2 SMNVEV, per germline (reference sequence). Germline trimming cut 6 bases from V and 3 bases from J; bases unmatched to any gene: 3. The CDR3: CASRGTGDTEAFF. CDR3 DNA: TGTGCCAGCAGGGGGACAGGTGACACTGAAGCTTTCTTT.

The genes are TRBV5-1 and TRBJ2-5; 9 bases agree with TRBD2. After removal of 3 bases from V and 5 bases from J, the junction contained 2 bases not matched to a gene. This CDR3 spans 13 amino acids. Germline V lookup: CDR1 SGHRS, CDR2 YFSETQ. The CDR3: CASSWTSDETQYF. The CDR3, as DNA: TGCGCCAGCAGCTGGACTAGCGATGAGACCCAGTACTTC.

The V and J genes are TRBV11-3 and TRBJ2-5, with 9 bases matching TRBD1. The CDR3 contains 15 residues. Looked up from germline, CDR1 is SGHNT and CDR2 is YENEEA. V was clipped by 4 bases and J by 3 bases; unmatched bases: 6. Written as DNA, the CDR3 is TGTGCCAGCAGCTCAGATGGACAGGGGAAAGAGACCCAGTACTTC. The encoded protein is CASSSDGQGKETQYF.

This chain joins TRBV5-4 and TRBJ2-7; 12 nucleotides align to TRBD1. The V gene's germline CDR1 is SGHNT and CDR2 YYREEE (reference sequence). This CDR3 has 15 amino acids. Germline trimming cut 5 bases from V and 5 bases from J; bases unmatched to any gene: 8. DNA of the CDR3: TGTGCCAGCAGTTCCGGGACAGGGGGCTTTAACGAGCAGTACTTC. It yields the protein CASSSGTGGFNEQYF.

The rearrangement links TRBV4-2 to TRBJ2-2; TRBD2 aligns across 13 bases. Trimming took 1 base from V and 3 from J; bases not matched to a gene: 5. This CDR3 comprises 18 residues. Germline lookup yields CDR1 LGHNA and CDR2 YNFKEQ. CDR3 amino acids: CASSQGLTSGGHTGELFF. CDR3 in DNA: TGTGCCAGCAGCCAAGGCTTGACTAGCGGGGGGCACACCGGGGAGCTGTTTTTT.

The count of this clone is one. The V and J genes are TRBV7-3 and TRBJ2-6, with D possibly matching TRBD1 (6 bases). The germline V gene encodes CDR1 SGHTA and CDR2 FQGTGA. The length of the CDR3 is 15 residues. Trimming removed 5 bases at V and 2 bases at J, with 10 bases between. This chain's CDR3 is CASSQRTAGANVLTF. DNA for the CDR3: TGTGCCAGCAGCCAGAGGACAGCTGGGGCCAACGTCCTGACTTTC.